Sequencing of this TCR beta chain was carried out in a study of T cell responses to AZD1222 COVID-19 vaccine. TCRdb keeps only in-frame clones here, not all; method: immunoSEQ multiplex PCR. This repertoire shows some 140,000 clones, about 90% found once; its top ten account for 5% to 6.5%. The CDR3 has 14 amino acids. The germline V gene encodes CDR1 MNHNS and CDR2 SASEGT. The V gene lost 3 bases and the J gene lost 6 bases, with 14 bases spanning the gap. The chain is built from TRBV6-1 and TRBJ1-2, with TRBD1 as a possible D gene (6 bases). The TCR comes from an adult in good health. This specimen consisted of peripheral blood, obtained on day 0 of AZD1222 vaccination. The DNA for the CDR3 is TGTGCCAGCAGTGACCACAGGGTTAGGGATGGCTACACCTTC. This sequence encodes CASSDHRVRDGYTF.